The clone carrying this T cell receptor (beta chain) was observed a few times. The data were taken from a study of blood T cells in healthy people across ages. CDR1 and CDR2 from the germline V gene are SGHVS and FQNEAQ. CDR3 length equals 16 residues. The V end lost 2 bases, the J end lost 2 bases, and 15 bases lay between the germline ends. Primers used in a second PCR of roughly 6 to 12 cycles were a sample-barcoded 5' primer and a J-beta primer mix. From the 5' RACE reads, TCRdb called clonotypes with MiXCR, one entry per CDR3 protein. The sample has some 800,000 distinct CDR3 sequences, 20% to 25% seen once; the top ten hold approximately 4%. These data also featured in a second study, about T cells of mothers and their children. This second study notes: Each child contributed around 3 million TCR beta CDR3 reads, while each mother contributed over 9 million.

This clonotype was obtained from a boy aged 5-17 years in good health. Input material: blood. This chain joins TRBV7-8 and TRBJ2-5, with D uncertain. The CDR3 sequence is CASSLSSRAVQETQYF. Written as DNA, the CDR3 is TGTGCCAGCAGCTTAAGTAGTAGGGCAGTACAAGAGACCCAGTACTTC. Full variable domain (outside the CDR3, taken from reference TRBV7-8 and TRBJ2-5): GAGVSQSPRYKVAKRGQDVALRCDPISGHVSLFWYQQALGQGPEFLTYFQNEAQLDKSGLPSDRFFAERPEGSVSTLKIQRTQQEDSAVYLCASSLSSRAVQETQYFGPGTRLLVL.